Below, 2 T cell receptor beta chains from the same sample are listed, as sequenced in a study of cytomegalovirus exposure and HLA in healthy donors. The primer mix had 60 Vbeta and 13 Jbeta primers. Here immunoSEQ multiplex PCR was the method, and the copy in TCRdb shows in-frame clones only, minus some. The profile shows under 100,000 clones, roughly 70% of them singletons. The sequencing input was PBMCs. These receptors were obtained from a woman between 45 and 60 years old in good health and CMV-seropositive.

On this clone itself: This same CDR3 is encoded by further DNA sequences in the sample. The gene calls are TRBV7-8 and TRBJ2-1; possible D gene TRBD1, 6 bases. The CDR3 has 20 residues. The V end was cut by 4 bases, the J end by 7 bases, with 32 bases between. Germline loops: CDR1 SGHVS, CDR2 FQNEAQ. Here the CDR3 DNA reads TGTGCCAGCAGCTACATAGTTACCCCACTTAGGGGGACGGTGAGAAATGAGCAGTTCTTC. Encoded protein: CASSYIVTPLRGTVRNEQFF.

The rearrangement links TRBV11-2 to TRBJ1-5; D ambiguous. Germline V CDR1 and CDR2: SGHAT, FQNNGV. With 3 bases removed from V and 7 bases from J, the gap between germline ends came to 10 bases. The CDR3 has 13 residues. The CDR3: CASSLGDSQPQHF. The CDR3 bases are TGTGCCAGCAGCTTGGGAGATTCACAGCCCCAGCATTTT.